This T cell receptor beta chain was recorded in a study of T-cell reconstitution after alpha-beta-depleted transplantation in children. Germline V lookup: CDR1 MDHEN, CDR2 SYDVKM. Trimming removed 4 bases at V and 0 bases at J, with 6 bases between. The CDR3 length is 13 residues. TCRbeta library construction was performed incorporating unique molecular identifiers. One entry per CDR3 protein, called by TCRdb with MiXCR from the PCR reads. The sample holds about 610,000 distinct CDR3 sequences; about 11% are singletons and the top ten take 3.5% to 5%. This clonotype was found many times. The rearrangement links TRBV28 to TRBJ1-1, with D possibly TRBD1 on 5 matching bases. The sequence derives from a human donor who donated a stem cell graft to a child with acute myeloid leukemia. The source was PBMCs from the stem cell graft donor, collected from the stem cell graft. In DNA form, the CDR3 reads TGTGCCAGCAGTTCACAGGTGAACACTGAAGCTTTCTTT. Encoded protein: CASSSQVNTEAFF.